This T cell receptor (beta chain) came from a study of T-cell reconstitution after alpha-beta-depleted transplantation in children. This clonotype was recorded at least ten times. V lost 1 base, J lost 4 bases, and 17 bases lay in between. From germline, CDR1 is LNHNV and CDR2 YYDKDF (reference sequence). This CDR3 contains 17 residues. Unique molecular identifiers were built into the TCRbeta library. TCRdb independently ran MiXCR on the PCR reads; one entry per CDR3 protein. The data show hundreds of thousands of distinct CDR3 sequences, over 10% seen once. This clonotype was obtained from a male patient younger than 18 who had a stem cell transplant for acute myeloid leukemia, so the T cells may come from the graft donor. The sequencing used PBMCs, mostly from graft donor cells, collected 360 days after TCRalphabeta/CD19-depleted stem cell transplant. V and J are TRBV15 and TRBJ2-1; D possibly corresponds to TRBD2 (7 bases). The CDR3 region is CATSRVKGGGRYNEQFF. The CDR3 coding sequence is TGTGCCACCAGCAGAGTAAAGGGGGGAGGGCGGTACAATGAGCAGTTCTTC.